This entry describes one T cell receptor (beta chain). The antigen is undetermined. The data were obtained in a study of immune evolution from preneoplasia to lung adenocarcinoma. Broader study findings: From normal lung to invasive adenocarcinoma, top clone frequencies appeared to decrease.

Germline CDR1 and CDR2: MRHNA and SNTAGT. The ends were cut back, 0 bases at V and 2 bases at J, with 6 bases in the middle. CDR3 length: 14 amino acids. Between the mid-2010s and the late 2010s, patients underwent resection in Japan or China. H&E slides confirmed each diagnosis, reviewed by two pathologists independently. Premalignant or tumor cells were enriched by macro-dissection after pathologic assessment. The repertoire was sequenced with immunoSEQ multiplex PCR; TCRdb's copy has only in-frame clones and lacks some. Seen here are 6,000 to 8,000 clones, approximately 81% observed once, and the top ten hold around 3%.

Sequencing was performed on FFPE invasive lung adenocarcinoma tissue. The rearrangement joins TRBV6-4 to TRBJ2-3; possibly TRBD1 for D (5 bases). The TCR originated in a person aged 35 to 50 with lung adenocarcinoma. The chain's CDR3 is CASSDSGDTDTQYF. CDR3 DNA: TGTGCCAGCAGTGACTCAGGGGACACAGATACGCAGTATTTT.